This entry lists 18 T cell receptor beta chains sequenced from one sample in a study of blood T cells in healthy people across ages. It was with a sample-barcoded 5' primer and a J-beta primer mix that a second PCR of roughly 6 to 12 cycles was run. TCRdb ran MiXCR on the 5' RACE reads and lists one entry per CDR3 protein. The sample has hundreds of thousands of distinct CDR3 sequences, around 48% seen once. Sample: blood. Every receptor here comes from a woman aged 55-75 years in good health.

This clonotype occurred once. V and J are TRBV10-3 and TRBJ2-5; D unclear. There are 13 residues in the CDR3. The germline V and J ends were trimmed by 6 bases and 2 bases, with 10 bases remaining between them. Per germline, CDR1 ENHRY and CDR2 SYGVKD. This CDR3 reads CAISAGPQETQYF. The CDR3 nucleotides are TGTGCCATCAGCGCCGGGCCGCAAGAGACCCAGTACTTC.

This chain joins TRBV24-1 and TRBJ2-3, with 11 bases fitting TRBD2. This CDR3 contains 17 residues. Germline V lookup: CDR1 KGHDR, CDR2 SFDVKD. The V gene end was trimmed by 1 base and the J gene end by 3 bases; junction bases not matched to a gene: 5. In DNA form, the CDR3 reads TGTGCCACCAGTGATTTTAGCACTAGCGGGAGTACAGATACGCAGTATTTT. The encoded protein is CATSDFSTSGSTDTQYF.

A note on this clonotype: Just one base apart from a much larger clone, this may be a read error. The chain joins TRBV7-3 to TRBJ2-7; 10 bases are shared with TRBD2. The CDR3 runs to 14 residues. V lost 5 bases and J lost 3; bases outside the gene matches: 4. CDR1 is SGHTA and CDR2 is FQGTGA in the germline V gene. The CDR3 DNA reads TGTGCCAGCAGCCCTGCTAGCGGGAGCTACGAGCAGTACTTC. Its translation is CASSPASGSYEQYF.

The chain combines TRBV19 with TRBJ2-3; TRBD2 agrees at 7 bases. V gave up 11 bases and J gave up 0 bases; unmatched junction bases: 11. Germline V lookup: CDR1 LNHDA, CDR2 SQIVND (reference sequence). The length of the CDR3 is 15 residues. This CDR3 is CASKGREKSTDTQYF. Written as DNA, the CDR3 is TGTGCCTCTAAGGGGAGGGAAAAAAGCACAGATACGCAGTATTTT. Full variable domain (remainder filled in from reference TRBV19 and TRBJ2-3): DGGITQSPKYLFRKEGQNVTLSCEQNLNHDAMYWYRQDPGQGLRLIYYSQIVNDFQKGDIAEGYSVSREKKESFPLTVTSAQKNPTAFYLCASKGREKSTDTQYFGPGTRLTVL.

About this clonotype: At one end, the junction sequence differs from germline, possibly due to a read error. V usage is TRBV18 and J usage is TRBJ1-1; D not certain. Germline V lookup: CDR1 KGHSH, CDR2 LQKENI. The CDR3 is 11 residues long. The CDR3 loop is CASSRAPEPFF. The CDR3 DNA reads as TGTGCCAGCTCACGAGCCCCTGAACCTTTCTTT.

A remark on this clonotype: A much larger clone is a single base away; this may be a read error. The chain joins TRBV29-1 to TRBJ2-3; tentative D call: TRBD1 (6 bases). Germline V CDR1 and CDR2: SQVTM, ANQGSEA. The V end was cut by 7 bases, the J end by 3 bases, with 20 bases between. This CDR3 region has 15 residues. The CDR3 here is CSATGRGSETDTQYF. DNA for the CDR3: TGCAGCGCCACCGGTAGGGGGAGTGAAACAGATACGCAGTATTTT.

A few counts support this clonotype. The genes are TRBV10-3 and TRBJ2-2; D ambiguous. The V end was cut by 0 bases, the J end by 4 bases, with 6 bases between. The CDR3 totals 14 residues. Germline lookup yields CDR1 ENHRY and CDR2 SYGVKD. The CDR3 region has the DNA TGTGCCATCAGTGAGTCCCGCGCCACCGGGGAGCTGTTTTTT. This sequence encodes CAISESRATGELFF.

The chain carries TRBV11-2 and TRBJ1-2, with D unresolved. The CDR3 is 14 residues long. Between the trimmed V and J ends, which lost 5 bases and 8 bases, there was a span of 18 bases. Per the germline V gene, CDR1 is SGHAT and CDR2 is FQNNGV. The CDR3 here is CASSRGVDRRGYTF. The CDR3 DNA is TGTGCCAGCAGCCGTGGGGTGGACCGGCGAGGCTACACCTTC.

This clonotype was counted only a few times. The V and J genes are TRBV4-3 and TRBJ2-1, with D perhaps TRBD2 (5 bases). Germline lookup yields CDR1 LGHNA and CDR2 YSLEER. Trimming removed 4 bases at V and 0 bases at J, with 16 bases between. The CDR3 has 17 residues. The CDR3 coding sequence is TGCGCCAGCAGCCCGAAAGGACCTGGGAGCTCCTACAATGAGCAGTTCTTC. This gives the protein CASSPKGPGSSYNEQFF.

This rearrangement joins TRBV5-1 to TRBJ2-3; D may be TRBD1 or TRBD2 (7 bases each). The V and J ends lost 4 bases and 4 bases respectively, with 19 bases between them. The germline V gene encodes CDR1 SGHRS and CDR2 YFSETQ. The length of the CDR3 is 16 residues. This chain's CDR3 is CASSPVGGTVPDTQYF. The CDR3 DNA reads TGCGCCAGCAGCCCAGTGGGGGGGACAGTTCCAGATACGCAGTATTTT.

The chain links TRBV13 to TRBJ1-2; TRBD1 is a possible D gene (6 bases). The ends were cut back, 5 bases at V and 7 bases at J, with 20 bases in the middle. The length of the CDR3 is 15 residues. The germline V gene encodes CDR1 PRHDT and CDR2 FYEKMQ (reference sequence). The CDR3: CASSKATGWEAGYTF. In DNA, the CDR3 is TGTGCCAGCAGCAAGGCGACAGGATGGGAAGCTGGCTACACCTTC.

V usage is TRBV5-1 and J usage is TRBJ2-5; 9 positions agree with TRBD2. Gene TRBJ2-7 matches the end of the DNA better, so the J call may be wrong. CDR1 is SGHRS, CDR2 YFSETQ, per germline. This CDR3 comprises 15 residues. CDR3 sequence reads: CASSLGTSAGYEQYF. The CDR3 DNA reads TGCGCCAGCAGCTTGGGGACTAGCGCTGGATACGAGCAGTACTTC.

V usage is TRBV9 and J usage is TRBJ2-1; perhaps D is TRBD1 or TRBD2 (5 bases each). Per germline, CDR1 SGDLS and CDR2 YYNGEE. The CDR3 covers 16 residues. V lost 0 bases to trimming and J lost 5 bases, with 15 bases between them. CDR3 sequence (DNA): TGTGCCAGCAGCGTAGGAGTGGGAGAAGGGGACAATGAGCAGTTCTTC. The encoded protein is CASSVGVGEGDNEQFF. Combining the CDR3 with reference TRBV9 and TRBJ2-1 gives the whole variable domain DSGVTQTPKHLITATGQRVTLRCSPRSGDLSVYWYQQSLDQGLQFLIQYYNGEERAKGNILERFSAQQFPDLHSELNLSSLELGDSALYFCASSVGVGEGDNEQFFGPGTRLTVL.

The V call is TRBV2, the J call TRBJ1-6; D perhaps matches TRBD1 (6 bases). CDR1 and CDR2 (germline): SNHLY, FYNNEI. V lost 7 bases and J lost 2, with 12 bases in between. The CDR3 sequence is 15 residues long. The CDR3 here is CASMLQGTYNSPLHF. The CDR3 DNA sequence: TGTGCCAGCATGCTACAGGGAACCTATAATTCACCCCTCCACTTT.

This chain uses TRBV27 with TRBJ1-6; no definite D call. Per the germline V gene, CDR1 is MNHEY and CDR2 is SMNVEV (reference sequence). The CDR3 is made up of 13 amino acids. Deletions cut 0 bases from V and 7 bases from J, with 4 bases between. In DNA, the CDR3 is TGTGCCAGCAGTTTATCTTTCAATTCACCCCTCCACTTT. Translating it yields CASSLSFNSPLHF.

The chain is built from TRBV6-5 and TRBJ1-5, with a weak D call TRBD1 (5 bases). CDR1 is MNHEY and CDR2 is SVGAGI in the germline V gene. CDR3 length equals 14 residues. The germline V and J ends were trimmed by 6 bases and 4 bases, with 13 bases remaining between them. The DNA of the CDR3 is TGTGCCAGCAGATGGAGGGAGGGGAATCAGCCCCAGCATTTT. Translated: CASRWREGNQPQHF.

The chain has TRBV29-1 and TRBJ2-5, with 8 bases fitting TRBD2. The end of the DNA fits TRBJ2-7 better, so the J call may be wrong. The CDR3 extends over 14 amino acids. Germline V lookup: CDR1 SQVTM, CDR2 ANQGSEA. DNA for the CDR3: TGCAGCGTTGAAGTTCGCGGGAGGAGCTACGAGCAGTACTTC. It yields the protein CSVEVRGRSYEQYF.

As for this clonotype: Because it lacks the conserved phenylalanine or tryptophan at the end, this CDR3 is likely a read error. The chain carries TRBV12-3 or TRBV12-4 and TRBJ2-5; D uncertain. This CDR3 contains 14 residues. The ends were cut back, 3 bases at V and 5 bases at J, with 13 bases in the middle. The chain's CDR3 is CASSFQVGRETQYL. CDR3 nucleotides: TGTGCCAGCAGTTTCCAGGTCGGGCGGGAGACCCAGTACTTA.